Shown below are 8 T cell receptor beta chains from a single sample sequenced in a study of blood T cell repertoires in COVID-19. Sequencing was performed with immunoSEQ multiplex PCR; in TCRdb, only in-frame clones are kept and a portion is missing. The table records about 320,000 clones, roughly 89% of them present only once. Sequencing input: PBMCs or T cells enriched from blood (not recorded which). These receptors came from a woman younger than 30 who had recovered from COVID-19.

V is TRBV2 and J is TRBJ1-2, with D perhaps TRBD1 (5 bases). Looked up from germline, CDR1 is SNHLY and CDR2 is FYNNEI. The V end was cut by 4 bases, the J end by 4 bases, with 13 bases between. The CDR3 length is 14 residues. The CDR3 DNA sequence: TGTGCCAGCAGTGTGGCCGGGGGGATCTATGGCTACACCTTC. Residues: CASSVAGGIYGYTF.

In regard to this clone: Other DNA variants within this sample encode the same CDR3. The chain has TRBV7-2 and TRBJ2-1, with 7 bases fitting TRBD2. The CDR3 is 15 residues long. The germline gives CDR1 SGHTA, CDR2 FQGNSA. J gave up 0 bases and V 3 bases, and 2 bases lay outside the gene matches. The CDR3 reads CASSFTGGSYNEQFF. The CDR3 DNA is TGTGCCAGCAGCTTCACGGGGGGCTCCTACAATGAGCAGTTCTTC.

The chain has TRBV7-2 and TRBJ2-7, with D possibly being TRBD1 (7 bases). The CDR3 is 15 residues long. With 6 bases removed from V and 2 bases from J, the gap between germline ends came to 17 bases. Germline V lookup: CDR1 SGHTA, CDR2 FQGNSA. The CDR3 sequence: CASRRGQWETYEQYF. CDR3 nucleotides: TGTGCCAGCAGGCGGGGACAGTGGGAAACCTACGAGCAGTACTTC.

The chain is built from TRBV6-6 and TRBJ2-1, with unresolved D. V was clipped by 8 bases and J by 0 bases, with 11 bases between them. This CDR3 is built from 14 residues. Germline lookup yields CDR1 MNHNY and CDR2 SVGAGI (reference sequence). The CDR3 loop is CASGRRSSYNEQFF. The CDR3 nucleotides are TGTGCCAGCGGCCGGAGAAGCTCCTACAATGAGCAGTTCTTC.

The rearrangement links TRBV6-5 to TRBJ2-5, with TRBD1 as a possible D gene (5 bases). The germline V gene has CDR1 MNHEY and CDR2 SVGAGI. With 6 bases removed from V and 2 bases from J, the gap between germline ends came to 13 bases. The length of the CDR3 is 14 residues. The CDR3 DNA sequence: TGTGCCAGCAGCTTCGGACGACAGCAAGAGACCCAGTACTTC. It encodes CASSFGRQQETQYF.

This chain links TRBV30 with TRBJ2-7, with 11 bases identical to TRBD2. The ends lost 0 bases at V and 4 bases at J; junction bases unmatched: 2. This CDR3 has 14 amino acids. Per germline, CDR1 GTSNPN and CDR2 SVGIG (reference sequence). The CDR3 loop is CAWSVASGGYEQYF. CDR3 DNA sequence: TGTGCCTGGAGTGTTGCTAGCGGGGGGTACGAGCAGTACTTC. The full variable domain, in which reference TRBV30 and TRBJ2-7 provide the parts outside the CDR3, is SQTIHQWPATLVQPVGSPLSLECTVEGTSNPNLYWYRQAAGRGLQLLFYSVGIGQISSEVPQNLSASRPQDRQFILSSKKLLLSDSGFYLCAWSVASGGYEQYFGPGTRLTVT.

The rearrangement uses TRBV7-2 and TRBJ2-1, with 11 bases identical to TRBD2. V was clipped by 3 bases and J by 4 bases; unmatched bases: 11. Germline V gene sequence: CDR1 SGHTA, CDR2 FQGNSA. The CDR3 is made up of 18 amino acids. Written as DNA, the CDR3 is TGTGCCAGCAGCTTTACTAGCGGGGGCGATATTGTTTACAATGAGCAGTTCTTC. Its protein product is CASSFTSGGDIVYNEQFF.

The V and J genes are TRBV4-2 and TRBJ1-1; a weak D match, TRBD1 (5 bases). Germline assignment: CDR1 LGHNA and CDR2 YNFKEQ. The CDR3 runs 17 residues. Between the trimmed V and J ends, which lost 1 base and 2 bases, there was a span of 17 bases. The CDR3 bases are TGTGCCAGCAGCCAAGCCTCGTATATAGACAGCAACACTGAAGCTTTCTTT. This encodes CASSQASYIDSNTEAFF.